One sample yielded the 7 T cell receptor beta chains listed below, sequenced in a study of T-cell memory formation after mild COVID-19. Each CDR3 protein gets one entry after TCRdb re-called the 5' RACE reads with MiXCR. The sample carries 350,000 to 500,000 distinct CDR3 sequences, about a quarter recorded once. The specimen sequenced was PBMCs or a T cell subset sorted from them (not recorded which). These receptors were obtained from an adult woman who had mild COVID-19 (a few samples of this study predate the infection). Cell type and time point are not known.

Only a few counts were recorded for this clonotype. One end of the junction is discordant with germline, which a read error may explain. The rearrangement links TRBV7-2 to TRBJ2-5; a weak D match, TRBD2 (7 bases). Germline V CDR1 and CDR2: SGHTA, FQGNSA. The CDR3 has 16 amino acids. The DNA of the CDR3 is TGTGTCAGCAGCTTTTCTAGCGGAGGGGGGCAAGAGACCCAGTACTTC. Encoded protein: CVSSFSSGGGQETQYF.

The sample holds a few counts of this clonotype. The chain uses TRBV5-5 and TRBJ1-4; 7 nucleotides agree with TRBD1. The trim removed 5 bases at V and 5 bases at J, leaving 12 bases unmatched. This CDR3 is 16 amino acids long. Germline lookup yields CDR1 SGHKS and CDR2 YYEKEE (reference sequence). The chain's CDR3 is CASSNRGNAKNEKLFF. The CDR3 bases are TGTGCCAGCAGTAACAGGGGAAACGCCAAGAATGAAAAACTGTTTTTT.

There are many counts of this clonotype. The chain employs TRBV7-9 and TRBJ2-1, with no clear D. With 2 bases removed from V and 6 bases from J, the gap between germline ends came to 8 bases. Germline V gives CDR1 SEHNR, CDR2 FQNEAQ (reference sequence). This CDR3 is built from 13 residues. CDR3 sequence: CASSLSVGNEQFF. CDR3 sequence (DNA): TGTGCCAGCAGCTTATCCGTAGGCAATGAGCAGTTCTTC.

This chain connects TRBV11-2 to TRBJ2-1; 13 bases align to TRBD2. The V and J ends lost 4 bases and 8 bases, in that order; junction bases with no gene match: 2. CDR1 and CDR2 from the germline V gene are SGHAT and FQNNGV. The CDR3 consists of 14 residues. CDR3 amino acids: CASSSLAGGHEQFF. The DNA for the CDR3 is TGTGCCAGCAGCTCACTAGCGGGGGGGCATGAGCAGTTCTTC. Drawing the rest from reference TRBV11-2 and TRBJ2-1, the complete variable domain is EAGVAQSPRYKIIEKRQSVAFWCNPISGHATLYWYQQILGQGPKLLIQFQNNGVVDDSQLPKDRFSAERLKGVDSTLKIQPAKLEDSAVYLCASSSLAGGHEQFFGPGTRLTVL.

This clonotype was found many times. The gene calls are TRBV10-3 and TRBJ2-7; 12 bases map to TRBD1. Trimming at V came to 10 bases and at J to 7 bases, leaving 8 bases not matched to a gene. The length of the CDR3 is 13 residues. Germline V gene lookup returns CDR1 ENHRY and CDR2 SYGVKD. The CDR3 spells CATTGTGGTEQYF. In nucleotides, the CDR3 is TGTGCCACGACCGGGACAGGGGGCACGGAGCAGTACTTC.

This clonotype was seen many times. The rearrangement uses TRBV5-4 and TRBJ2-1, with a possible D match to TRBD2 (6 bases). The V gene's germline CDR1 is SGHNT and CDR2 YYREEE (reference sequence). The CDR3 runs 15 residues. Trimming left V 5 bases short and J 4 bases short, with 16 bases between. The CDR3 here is CASSPTGGRYNEQFF. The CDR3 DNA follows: TGTGCCAGCAGTCCCACTGGAGGGAGGTACAATGAGCAGTTCTTC.

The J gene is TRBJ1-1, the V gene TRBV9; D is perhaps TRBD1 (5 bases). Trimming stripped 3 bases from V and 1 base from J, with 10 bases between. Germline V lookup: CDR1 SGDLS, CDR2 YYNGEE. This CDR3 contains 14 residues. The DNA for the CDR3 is TGTGCCAGCAGCGCCGCGCAGGGGAACACTGAAGCTTTCTTT. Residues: CASSAAQGNTEAFF.